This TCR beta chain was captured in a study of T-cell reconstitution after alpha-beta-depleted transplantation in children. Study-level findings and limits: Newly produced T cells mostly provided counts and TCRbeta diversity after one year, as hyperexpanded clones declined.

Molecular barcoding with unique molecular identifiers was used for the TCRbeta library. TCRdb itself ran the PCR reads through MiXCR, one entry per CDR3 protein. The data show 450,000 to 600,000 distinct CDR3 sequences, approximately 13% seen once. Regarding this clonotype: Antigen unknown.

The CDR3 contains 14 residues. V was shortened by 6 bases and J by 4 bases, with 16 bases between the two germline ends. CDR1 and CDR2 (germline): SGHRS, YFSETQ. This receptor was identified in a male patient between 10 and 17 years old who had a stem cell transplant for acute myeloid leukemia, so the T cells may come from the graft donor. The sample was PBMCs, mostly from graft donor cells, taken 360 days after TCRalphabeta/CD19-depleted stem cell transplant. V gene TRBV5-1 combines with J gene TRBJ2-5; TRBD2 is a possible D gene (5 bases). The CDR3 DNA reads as TGCGCCAGCAATCCCCGGACTCTGCGAGAGACCCAGTACTTC. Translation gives CASNPRTLRETQYF.